This TCR beta chain was recovered during a study of T cell responses to AZD1222 COVID-19 vaccine (dated by TCRdb to the early 2020s). Study-wide context: A total of just over 230 trial participants underwent TCR sequencing, of whom 207 had received two doses of AZD1222 and approximately 26 had received two doses of the MenACWY control vaccine. Trial participants were enrolled into age subgroups of 18-55, 56-69 and 70-plus years, which contained approximately 150, 28 and 58 TCR-sequenced participants, respectively.

Results and caveats for the whole study, not just this receptor: Reportedly, close to half of the unique spike-specific TCRs recognized epitopes lying outside the regions that are mutated in the B.1.351 and B.1.1.7 variants. Participants were mostly white British and included more females than males, and it was suggested by the authors that clonal diversity may have been underestimated. Conclusions about previously exposed vaccinees are limited, since just a handful of AZD1222 recipients were seropositive for SARS-CoV-2 at baseline. Because no day 14 peak-response samples were available, repertoires were characterized only after the peak T cell response. After two AZD1222 doses, both the breadth and the depth of spike-specific TCRs were significantly higher than at day 0 and than in MenACWY recipients. In the small 56-69-year group, the increase in depth fell short of significance, most likely because of low power. The vaccine-associated CD4 TCRs covered the entire spike protein, and the dominant responses fell in regions 160-218 and 743-854.

The CDR3, cysteine through phenylalanine, is 13 amino acids long. The sequence is cut down to CDR3 DNA, 39 bases in frame from base 1. V is shortened by 4 bases, J by 8 bases, and the region joining them spans 15 bases. The germline V gene provides CDR1 SQVTM and CDR2 ANQGSEA. In the paper's terms, the time point label means: about 28 days (+/-7) after the second vaccine dose. The sample's treatment or condition, from its label and the paper: meningococcal conjugate vaccine given as trial control. Samples from vaccinated people were obtained from the UK trials COV001 and COV002, which included a single-blind randomized controlled phase 2/3 trial of AZD1222 (ChAdOx1 nCoV-19) in healthy adults. Trial participant PBMC samples were collected at day 0 and day 28 after the second dose for TCRbeta chain sequencing. This clone was counted a single time. Its antigen target is currently unknown. The input lacks base qualities; no much larger clone sits a single base away.

The CDR3 regions of human TCRbeta chains were analyzed by immunosequencing. The paper's processing steps were these. TCRs in the repertoires were matched against a reference library of SARS-CoV-2-specific TCRs that had been generated with the MIRA antigen-specificity platform. Breadth was defined as the fraction of unique TCRs that were SARS-CoV-2-associated, and depth was defined as the fraction of total T cells that were SARS-CoV-2-associated. Each spike-specific TCR was assigned to its reactive spike region and to a CD4 or CD8 class using the MIRA data. Log10-transformed breadth and depth values were compared by one-way ANOVA with Sidak's multiple comparisons tests. Imported from immuneACCESS, the table was reduced by TCRdb to in-frame sequences with V and J called. These copies leave out some clones; in studies compared against another copy, an unresolved V gene accounts for under half, and the cause of the remainder is not known. V, J and clone size derive from that table, while D and trimming were established from the DNA sequence. For this sample the table gives about 150,000 clones, of which approximately 85% were detected only once. 7.9% of the sample is in the top ten clones.

The TCR comes from an adult who received the MenACWY meningococcal vaccine as a control. The source was peripheral blood, collected 28 days after the second dose of the MenACWY control vaccine. In this chain, TRBV29-1 is recombined with TRBJ1-5; perhaps TRBD1 is the D gene, with 5 bases matching. The nucleotides are TGCAGCGTTGGGCAGGGACCTTCGGAGCCCCAGCATTTT. This translates into CSVGQGPSEPQHF.